Reported below is one TCR beta chain. Its antigen is as yet unknown. The record originates from a study of human CD8 memory T cell subsets. Negative magnetic separation was used for the enrichment of total CD8+ T cells. In each subset, RNA was taken from duplicate vials, each of some 150,000 sorted CD8+ T cells. UMI-labeled 5' RACE was used, and it produced the TCR beta libraries. Under the authors' procedure: Between about 2,900 and 20,000 functional CDR3 beta clonotypes were found per TCR beta library. TCRdb reprocessed the 5' RACE reads and reports one entry per CDR3 protein, with no DNA. TCRdb, rather than the study authors, made the V and J calls. This repertoire includes fewer than 20,000 distinct CDR3 sequences. Study outcomes and limitations: T cells showing similarly high diversity were the stem-like memory and precursor exhausted cells, not the effector memory cells.

Germline V CDR1 and CDR2: LNHNV, YYDKDF (reference sequence). The CDR3 contains 15 residues. V usage is TRBV15 and J usage is TRBJ2-1. This TCR derives from a human donor in good health. Sequenced: CD8+ T cells from PBMCs. The CDR3 protein is CATSRDRNTYNEQFF. Using reference TRBV15 and TRBJ2-1 for the parts outside the CDR3, the full variable domain is DAMVIQNPRYQVTQFGKPVTLSCSQTLNHNVMYWYQQKSSQAPKLLFHYYDKDFNNEADTPDNFQSRRPNTSFCFLDIRSPGLGDTAMYLCATSRDRNTYNEQFFGPGTRLTVL.